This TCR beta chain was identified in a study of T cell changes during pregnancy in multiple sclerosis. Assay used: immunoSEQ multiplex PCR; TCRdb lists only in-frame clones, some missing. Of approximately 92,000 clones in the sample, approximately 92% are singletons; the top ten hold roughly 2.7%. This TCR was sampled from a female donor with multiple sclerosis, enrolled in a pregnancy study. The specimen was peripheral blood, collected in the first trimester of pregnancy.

The CDR3 DNA reads as TGTGCCAGCAGCTTAGGTAGTAGCACTAACTATGGCTACACCTTC. This encodes CASSLGSSTNYGYTF. The genes are TRBV5-6 and TRBJ1-2; D call uncertain. CDR1 and CDR2 (germline): SGHDT, YYEEEE. Trimming cost V 2 bases and J 0 bases, with 11 bases left between them. This CDR3 has 15 residues.